This entry lists 20 T cell receptor beta chains sequenced from one sample in a study of blood T cell repertoires in COVID-19. The repertoire was sequenced with immunoSEQ multiplex PCR; TCRdb's copy has only in-frame clones and lacks some. The sample includes about 160,000 clones, about 80% seen only once; the top ten take 22%. The specimen sequenced was peripheral blood. These receptors came from a woman aged 80 or over with acute or convalescent COVID-19.

The chain joins TRBV4-3 to TRBJ2-1; the match to TRBD1 covers 10 bases. J lost 7 bases, V lost 1 base, and 4 bases had no gene match. The germline V gene encodes CDR1 LGHNA and CDR2 YSLEER. The CDR3 spans 15 residues. The CDR3 DNA reads as TGCGCCAGCAGCCAAGGAGGGACAGGGGTTAATGAGCAGTTCTTC. It yields the protein CASSQGGTGVNEQFF.

V gene TRBV5-6 combines with J gene TRBJ1-1; TRBD1 agrees at 7 bases. Trimming cost V 5 bases and J 8 bases; bases outside gene matches: 6. The CDR3 loop spans 12 amino acids. Germline V gene data show CDR1 as SGHDT and CDR2 as YYEEEE. CDR3 loop: CASSSGTEEAFF. For the CDR3, the DNA is TGTGCCAGCAGTTCCGGGACAGAGGAAGCTTTCTTT.

In this sample, this clone turned up once. DNA of the CDR3: TGTGCCAGCAGCTTAAGACAGGGAGTAGGTGAAGCTTTCTTT. Protein product: CASSLRQGVGEAFF. V is TRBV7-2 and J is TRBJ1-1; 7 nucleotides agree with TRBD1. The CDR3 spans 14 residues. The germline V gene encodes CDR1 SGHTA and CDR2 FQGNSA. The V gene end was trimmed by 2 bases and the J gene end by 7 bases; junction bases not matched to a gene: 7. Full variable domain (outside the CDR3, taken from reference TRBV7-2 and TRBJ1-1): GAGVSQSPSNKVTEKGKDVELRCDPISGHTALYWYRQSLGQGLEFLIYFQGNSAPDKSGLPSDRFSAERTGGSVSTLTIQRTQQEDSAVYLCASSLRQGVGEAFFGQGTRLTVV.

The CDR3 loop is CASSYRPGGYGYTF. Written as DNA, the CDR3 is TGTGCCAGCAGTTACCGTCCAGGGGGCTATGGCTACACCTTC. The chain uses TRBV6-2 or TRBV6-3 and TRBJ1-2, with 7 bases that match TRBD1. The CDR3 spans 14 residues. J lost 4 bases, V lost 2 bases, and 4 bases had no gene match. CDR1 is MNHEY and CDR2 is SVGEGT in the germline V gene.

This chain connects TRBV5-1 to TRBJ1-1; 7 positions agree with TRBD1. CDR1 is SGHRS, CDR2 YFSETQ, per germline. The V segment lost 0 bases and the J segment 7 bases; nucleotides outside the gene matches: 6. This CDR3 is built from 14 residues. The CDR3, as DNA: TGCGCCAGCAGCTTGGCCGCGGGGACAGTTGAAGCTTTCTTT. It codes for CASSLAAGTVEAFF.

This clone was counted a single time. J is TRBJ1-2 and V is TRBV5-6, with TRBD1 matching over 7 bases. This CDR3 spans 14 amino acids. CDR1 is SGHDT and CDR2 is YYEEEE in the germline V gene. Trimming removed 0 bases from V and 2 bases from J; junction bases left unmatched: 1. The CDR3, as DNA: TGTGCCAGCAGCTTGGAGGGACAGAACTATGGCTACACCTTC. It is translated as CASSLEGQNYGYTF.

The chain combines TRBV10-3 with TRBJ2-7; 10 bases are shared with TRBD1. The CDR3 contains 14 residues. Germline V gene lookup returns CDR1 ENHRY and CDR2 SYGVKD. J was trimmed by 3 bases and V by 6 bases; bases with no gene match: 5. DNA of the CDR3: TGTGCCATCAGGACGACAGGGGGCAGCTACGAGCAGTACTTC. This sequence encodes CAIRTTGGSYEQYF.

The chain recombines TRBV5-6 with TRBJ1-2; tentatively, D is TRBD1 (6 bases). Trimming stripped 4 bases from V and 4 bases from J, with 20 bases between. CDR3 length: 16 residues. The germline V gene has CDR1 SGHDT and CDR2 YYEEEE. The CDR3 DNA reads as TGTGCCAGCAGCAGGGATCACAGGGCGGAGAGCTATGGCTACACCTTC. Amino acids: CASSRDHRAESYGYTF.

The gene calls are TRBV10-1 and TRBJ2-1, with 12 bases identical to TRBD2. Looked up from germline, CDR1 is WNHNN and CDR2 is SYGVQD (reference sequence). The junction had 8 bases not matched to a gene; V was cut back by 4 bases and J by 7 bases. The CDR3 has 16 amino acids. The CDR3 DNA follows: TGCGCCAGCAGTGGAAAGACTAGCGGGAGTTCGAATGAGCAGTTCTTC. It translates to CASSGKTSGSSNEQFF.

A single count supports this clone. The V and J genes are TRBV2 and TRBJ2-6; D is possibly TRBD2 (5 bases). V lost 5 bases to trimming and J lost 4 bases, with 12 bases between them. The CDR3 is 15 residues long. The germline gives CDR1 SNHLY, CDR2 FYNNEI. CDR3 loop: CASSPGFEGANVLTF. DNA for the CDR3: TGTGCCAGCAGTCCGGGATTCGAGGGGGCCAACGTCCTGACTTTC.

V gene TRBV3-1 (or the pseudogene TRBV3-2) combines with J gene TRBJ2-7, with D tentatively TRBD1 (6 bases). The CDR3 loop spans 15 amino acids. The germline CDR1 and CDR2 sequences are LGHDT and YNNKEL (reference sequence). Trimming took off 6 bases at V and 5 bases at J, with 20 bases between the two ends. CDR3 nucleotides: TGTGCCAGCAGTGACCAACAGGGTAATCTCCACGAGCAGTACTTC. Its translation is CASSDQQGNLHEQYF.

The chain combines TRBV7-7 with TRBJ2-3; D possibly corresponds to TRBD2 (5 bases). From germline, CDR1 is SSHAT and CDR2 FNYEAQ (reference sequence). Trimming removed 1 base at V and 6 bases at J, with 17 bases between. This CDR3 contains 16 residues. CDR3: CASSLGSSPLADTQYF. The CDR3 DNA sequence: TGTGCCAGCAGCTTAGGCTCTAGCCCCCTCGCGGATACGCAGTATTTT.

This clone was picked up a small number of times. V is TRBV29-1 and J is TRBJ2-7, with TRBD1 matching over 10 bases. Germline CDR1 SQVTM, CDR2 ANQGSEA. This CDR3 spans 11 amino acids. V lost 7 bases to trimming and J lost 6 bases; unmatched junction nucleotides: 3. The CDR3, as DNA: TGCAGCGCTAGGACAGGGGGCGAGCAGTACTTC. This encodes CSARTGGEQYF.

This chain connects TRBV3-1 (or the pseudogene TRBV3-2) to TRBJ2-3; 11 nucleotides match TRBD2. The CDR3 has 18 residues. Germline CDR1 reads LGHDT; CDR2 reads YNNKEL (reference sequence). V dropped 0 bases and J dropped 3; count of bases not matched to a gene: 8. This CDR3 is CASSQDPLAGDLTDTQYF. CDR3 DNA: TGTGCCAGCAGCCAAGATCCACTAGCGGGAGATCTAACAGATACGCAGTATTTT.

This chain joins TRBV19 and TRBJ1-1; 7 nucleotides match TRBD1. CDR3 length equals 16 residues. Germline trimming cut 1 base from V and 5 bases from J; bases unmatched to any gene: 10. The V gene's germline CDR1 is LNHDA and CDR2 SQIVND (reference sequence). The CDR3 is CASSIGGTAARTEAFF. The CDR3 region has the DNA TGTGCCAGTAGTATAGGGGGGACAGCCGCGCGGACTGAAGCTTTCTTT.

This clone was counted a single time. This chain links TRBV6-6 with TRBJ1-2; 9 bases are shared with TRBD1. The CDR3 is made up of 15 amino acids. Trimming removed 4 bases from V and 4 bases from J; junction bases left unmatched: 7. Germline V gene sequence: CDR1 MNHNY, CDR2 SVGAGI (reference sequence). The CDR3 spells CASSSRDRDLYGYTF. As DNA, the CDR3 is TGTGCCAGCAGTTCCCGGGACAGGGACCTCTATGGCTACACCTTC.

The V and J genes are TRBV24-1 and TRBJ2-1, with TRBD1 as a possible D gene (7 bases). V lost 4 bases, J lost 8 bases, and 17 bases lay in between. The germline gives CDR1 KGHDR, CDR2 SFDVKD. This CDR3 has 15 amino acids. The CDR3 here is CATSDPRAGGHEQFF. CDR3 DNA: TGTGCCACCAGTGACCCTAGGGCAGGGGGGCATGAGCAGTTCTTC.

The chain combines TRBV7-8 with TRBJ2-5; 9 nucleotides align to TRBD1. The CDR3 spans 14 residues. Germline-derived CDR1 and CDR2 are SGHVS and FQNEAQ. V lost 5 bases, J lost 3 bases, and 4 bases stayed unmatched. The CDR3 coding sequence is TGTGCCAGCAGCCCCTGGACAGGGGAAGAGACCCAGTACTTC. Translated, it gives CASSPWTGEETQYF.

The table lists this clone with a few counts. The chain employs TRBV5-1 and TRBJ2-2; 8 positions agree with TRBD1. CDR3 size: 15 residues. Germline assignment: CDR1 SGHRS and CDR2 YFSETQ. J lost 1 base, V lost 3 bases, and 2 bases had no gene match. The CDR3 spells CASSSGQVNTGELFF. The CDR3, as DNA: TGCGCCAGCAGCTCGGGACAGGTGAACACCGGGGAGCTGTTTTTT.

The chain combines TRBV19 with TRBJ1-1; tentative D call: TRBD1 (5 bases). The CDR3 is 14 residues long. Trimming took off 5 bases at V and 4 bases at J, with 14 bases between the two ends. Germline lookup yields CDR1 LNHDA and CDR2 SQIVND (reference sequence). The CDR3 loop is CASSLGDSRTEAFF. The CDR3 region has the DNA TGTGCCAGTAGTCTTGGAGACAGTCGCACTGAAGCTTTCTTT.